These 10 T cell receptor beta chains originate from one sample sequenced in a study of T cell changes during pregnancy in multiple sclerosis. Sequencing used immunoSEQ multiplex PCR; TCRdb keeps in-frame clones, though not all of them. This sample carries tens of thousands of clones, 85% to 95% of them seen once, and the ten largest clones take approximately 0.85%. Specimen: peripheral blood, collected in the first trimester of pregnancy. These receptors came from a female donor with multiple sclerosis, enrolled in a pregnancy study.

This clone has just one count. The chain combines TRBV2 with TRBJ1-2; D is unresolved. CDR1 and CDR2 from the germline V gene are SNHLY and FYNNEI. V lost 7 bases, J lost 0 bases, and 6 bases lay in between. The CDR3 spans 12 residues. CDR3: CASTQTNYGYTF. The CDR3 DNA sequence: TGTGCCAGCACCCAAACTAACTATGGCTACACCTTC.

This rearrangement joins TRBV19 to TRBJ1-2; D is unresolved. The V end was cut by 6 bases, the J end by 4 bases, with 18 bases between. Germline V gene lookup returns CDR1 LNHDA and CDR2 SQIVND (reference sequence). The CDR3 spans 15 residues. The CDR3 region has the DNA TGTGCCAGTAGCCACACACCCCCGGGTCTCTATGGCTACACCTTC. Protein: CASSHTPPGLYGYTF.

This chain connects TRBV5-1 to TRBJ1-1, with D perhaps TRBD1 (6 bases). CDR1 and CDR2 from the germline V gene are SGHRS and YFSETQ. This CDR3 contains 14 residues. V dropped 0 bases and J dropped 4 bases, with 10 bases sitting between them. CDR3 coding DNA: TGCGCCAGCAGCTTGGGGGGGCTGGGCACTGAAGCTTTCTTT. Its protein is CASSLGGLGTEAFF.

The chain joins TRBV29-1 to TRBJ1-1; no firm D call. CDR1 and CDR2 (germline): SQVTM, ANQGSEA. Trimming took 3 bases from V and 1 from J, leaving 12 bases between them. This CDR3 is 14 amino acids long. The chain's CDR3 is CSVDPRGKNTEAFF. CDR3 nucleotides: TGCAGCGTTGACCCCCGGGGAAAGAACACTGAAGCTTTCTTT.

The V call is TRBV30, the J call TRBJ2-1, with 7 bases fitting TRBD2. Germline CDR1 is GTSNPN and CDR2 is SVGIG (reference sequence). This CDR3 spans 11 amino acids. The V gene end was trimmed by 3 bases and the J gene end by 10 bases; junction bases not matched to a gene: 3. The CDR3 sequence: CAWSPLAEQFF. As DNA, the CDR3 is TGTGCCTGGAGCCCACTAGCGGAGCAGTTCTTC.

The chain joins TRBV5-5 to TRBJ1-1, with 10 bases identical to TRBD1. Losses at the gene ends were 4 bases for V and 5 bases for J; bases not matched to a gene: 5. The CDR3 sequence is 14 residues long. Germline CDR1 is SGHKS and CDR2 is YYEKEE (reference sequence). The CDR3 here is CASSTTGGRTEAFF. DNA for the CDR3: TGTGCCAGCAGCACGACAGGGGGCAGGACTGAAGCTTTCTTT.

V and J are TRBV9 and TRBJ1-3; 7 positions agree with TRBD1. Germline CDR1 is SGDLS and CDR2 is YYNGEE. This CDR3 spans 16 amino acids. Trimming at V came to 2 bases and at J to 4 bases, leaving 9 bases not matched to a gene. The CDR3: CASSVDPQGFGNTIYF. In DNA form, the CDR3 reads TGTGCCAGCAGCGTGGACCCACAGGGGTTCGGAAACACCATATATTTT.

The J gene is TRBJ2-7, the V gene TRBV28, with D possibly being TRBD1 (6 bases). Per germline, CDR1 MDHEN and CDR2 SYDVKM. The CDR3 extends over 14 amino acids. V was pared by 6 bases and J by 6 bases, with 18 bases between. The CDR3 nucleotides are TGTGCCAGCAGCCTCAGGGGCCGCCAGGGCGAGCAGTACTTC. This sequence encodes CASSLRGRQGEQYF.

This clone has a single count. The chain recombines TRBV7-3 with TRBJ2-1; TRBD2 agrees at 11 bases. Germline CDR1 reads SGHTA; CDR2 reads FQGTGA. V lost 7 bases, J lost 9 bases, and 8 bases stayed unmatched. The length of the CDR3 is 14 residues. The CDR3 sequence is CASTLAGGQAEQFF. The DNA of the CDR3 is TGTGCCAGCACCCTAGCGGGGGGTCAAGCTGAGCAGTTCTTC.

The chain couples TRBV19 to TRBJ2-2, with 12 bases identical to TRBD2. This CDR3 has 15 residues. Trimming cost V 5 bases and J 7 bases; bases outside gene matches: 5. Germline V gene sequence: CDR1 LNHDA, CDR2 SQIVND (reference sequence). For the CDR3, the DNA is TGTGCCAGTAGTCCTAGCGGGGGGGCCTTCGGGGAGCTGTTTTTT. Its translation: CASSPSGGAFGELFF.